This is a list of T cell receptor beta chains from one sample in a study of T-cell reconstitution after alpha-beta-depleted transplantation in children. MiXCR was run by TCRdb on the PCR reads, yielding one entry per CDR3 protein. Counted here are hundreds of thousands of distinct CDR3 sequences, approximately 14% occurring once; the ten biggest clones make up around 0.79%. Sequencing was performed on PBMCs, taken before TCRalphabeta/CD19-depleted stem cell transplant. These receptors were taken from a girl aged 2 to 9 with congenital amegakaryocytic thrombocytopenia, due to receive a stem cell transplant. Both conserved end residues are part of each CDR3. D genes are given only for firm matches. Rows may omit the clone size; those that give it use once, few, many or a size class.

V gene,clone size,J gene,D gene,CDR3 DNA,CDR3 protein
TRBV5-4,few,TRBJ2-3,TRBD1,TGTGCCAGCTCTAATCCGGGACAGGGGCTTACGGATACGCAGTATTTT,CASSNPGQGLTDTQYF
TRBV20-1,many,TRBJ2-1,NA,TGCAGTGAGGTAACGGGGTACAATGAGCAGTTCTTC,CSEVTGYNEQFF
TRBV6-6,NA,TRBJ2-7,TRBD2,TGTGCCACCACCGGGGGGAGCGAGCAGCACTTC,CATTGGSEQHF
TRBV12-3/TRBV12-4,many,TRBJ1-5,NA,TGTGCCAGCAGTTTAGAGGGCATTCGCCAGCCCCAGCATTTT,CASSLEGIRQPQHF
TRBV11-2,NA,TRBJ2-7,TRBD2,TGTGCCAGCCGGCTTGAAGCGGGAGCTTACGAGCAGTACTTC,CASRLEAGAYEQYF
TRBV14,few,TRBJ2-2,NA,TGTGCCAGCAGCCAAGTAATCGGAGGGGAGCTGTTTTTT,CASSQVIGGELFF
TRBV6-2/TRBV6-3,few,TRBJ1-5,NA,TGTGCCAGCAGTAAACCGACCGTGAATAGGGGTAGCAATCAGCCCCAGCATTTT,CASSKPTVNRGSNQPQHF
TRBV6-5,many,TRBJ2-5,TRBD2,TGTGCCAGCAGTTACCTTCCAGACGGGGGGGAGACCCAGTACTTC,CASSYLPDGGETQYF
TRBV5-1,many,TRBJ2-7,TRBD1,TGCGCCAGCAGCCCGGACAGGGGCCCCAAATTCTCCTACGAGCAGTACTTC,CASSPDRGPKFSYEQYF
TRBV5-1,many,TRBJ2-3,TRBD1,TGCGCCAGCAGCTCGACAGGGTGGACAGATACGCAGTATTTT,CASSSTGWTDTQYF
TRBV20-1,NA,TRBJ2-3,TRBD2,TGCAGTGCGACCCTAGGTAGCGGGAACACAGATACGCAGTATTTT,CSATLGSGNTDTQYF
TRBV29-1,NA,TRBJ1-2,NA,TGCAGCGTTGAATGGGTGGCCTCCTATGGCTACACCTTC,CSVEWVASYGYTF
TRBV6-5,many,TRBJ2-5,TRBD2,TGTGCCAGCAGTTACTCGACTAGCGGGATCAAGACCCAGTACTTC,CASSYSTSGIKTQYF
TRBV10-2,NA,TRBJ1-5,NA,TGCGCCAGCAGTTATCAGGGTTGGAATCAGCCCCAGCATTTT,CASSYQGWNQPQHF
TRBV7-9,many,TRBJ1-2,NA,TGTGCCAGCAGCTCCACACCCGGTAGGACCAACTCCGATGGCTACACCTTC,CASSSTPGRTNSDGYTF
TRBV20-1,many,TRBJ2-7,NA,TGCAGTGCTGGAGCTTCAGAGGATCCGACCTACGAGCAGTACTTC,CSAGASEDPTYEQYF
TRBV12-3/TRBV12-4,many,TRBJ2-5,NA,TGTGCCAGCAGTTTAAACGGAGGAGAGACCCAGTACTTC,CASSLNGGETQYF
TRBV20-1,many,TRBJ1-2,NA,TGCAGTGCTGGTGTGGGGGTAGGGGGCTACACCTTC,CSAGVGVGGYTF
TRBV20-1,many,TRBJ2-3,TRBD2,TGCAGTGCCGGGAGGGACGCCGTAGATACGCAGTATTTT,CSAGRDAVDTQYF
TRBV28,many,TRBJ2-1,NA,TGTGCCAGCAGTTTACGGCGGGAAGCTAGGAATGAGCAGTTCTTC,CASSLRREARNEQFF
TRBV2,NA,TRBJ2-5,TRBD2,TGTGCCAGCAGTGATAAGCGGGAGGGCCCTTTGGAGACCCAGTACTTC,CASSDKREGPLETQYF
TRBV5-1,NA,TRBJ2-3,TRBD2,TGCGCCAGCAGCTTGATCCTAGCGGGAGGGCCTGGAGATACGCAGTATTTT,CASSLILAGGPGDTQYF
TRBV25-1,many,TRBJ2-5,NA,TGTGCCAGCAGTCGTACGCCAGAAGAGACCCAGTACTTC,CASSRTPEETQYF
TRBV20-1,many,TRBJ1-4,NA,TGCAGTGCTTCGAAAGTTGAGGGTGAAAAACTGTTTTTT,CSASKVEGEKLFF